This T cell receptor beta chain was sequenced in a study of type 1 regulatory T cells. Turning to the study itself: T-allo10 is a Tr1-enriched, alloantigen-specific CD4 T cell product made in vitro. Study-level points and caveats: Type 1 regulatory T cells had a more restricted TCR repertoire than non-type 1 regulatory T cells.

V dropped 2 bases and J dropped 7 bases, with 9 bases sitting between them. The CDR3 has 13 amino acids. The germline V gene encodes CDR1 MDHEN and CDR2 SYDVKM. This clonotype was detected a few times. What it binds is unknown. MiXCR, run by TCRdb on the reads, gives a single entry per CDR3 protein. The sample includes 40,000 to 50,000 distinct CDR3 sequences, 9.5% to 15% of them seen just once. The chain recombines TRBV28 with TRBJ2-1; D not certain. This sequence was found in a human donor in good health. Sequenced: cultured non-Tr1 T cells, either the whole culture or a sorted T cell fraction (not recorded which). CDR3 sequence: CASSLPLLNEQFF. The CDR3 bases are TGTGCCAGCAGTTTACCCTTGTTAAATGAGCAGTTCTTC. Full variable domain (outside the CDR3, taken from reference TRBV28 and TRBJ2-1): DVKVTQSSRYLVKRTGEKVFLECVQDMDHENMFWYRQDPGLGLRLIYFSYDVKMKEKGDIPEGYSVSREKKERFSLILESASTNQTSMYLCASSLPLLNEQFFGPGTRLTVL.